The 9 T cell receptor beta chains below all came from one sample that was sequenced in a study of OX40 agonist ivuxolimab in advanced cancers. Receptor amplification or capture employed the immunoSEQ multiplex PCR assay. Sourced from immuneACCESS, this table was stored by TCRdb with only in-frame sequences that have V and J called. A share of the clones is absent; for the studies checked, an unresolved V gene accounts for under half, and the remainder has no known explanation. The sample table records 77,000 or so clones; about 73% of these occur just once. The ten largest clones add up to approximately 5% of the sample. The source material was CD4+ or CD8+ T cells sorted from blood, sampled in a trial of the OX40 agonist ivuxolimab. These receptors were taken from an adult with an advanced solid tumor such as melanoma, head and neck, liver or kidney cancer.

This chain links TRBV10-2 with TRBJ2-7; TRBD1 aligns across 9 bases. V shed 9 bases, J shed 4 bases, and the junction held 7 bases outside the gene matches. This CDR3 is 13 amino acids long. Per germline, CDR1 WSHSY and CDR2 SAAADI. The CDR3 loop reads CASSQGAKYEQYF. The CDR3 DNA follows: TGCGCCAGTTCACAGGGGGCGAAGTACGAGCAGTACTTC.

V gene TRBV25-1 combines with J gene TRBJ2-7; TRBD2 is a possible D gene (6 bases). Trimming stripped 9 bases from V and 0 bases from J, with 12 bases between. The CDR3 contains 13 residues. The germline CDR1 and CDR2 sequences are MGHDK and SYGVNS. The CDR3 spells CASIGGVSYEQYF. The CDR3 DNA sequence: TGTGCCAGTATCGGCGGGGTCTCCTACGAGCAGTACTTC.

The chain uses TRBV28 and TRBJ1-1, with a weak D call TRBD1 (6 bases). The length of the CDR3 is 14 residues. Germline loops: CDR1 MDHEN, CDR2 SYDVKM. Trimming removed 3 bases at V and 2 bases at J, with 10 bases between. The CDR3 coding sequence is TGTGCCAGCAGTTTCCCCGGGACAAACACTGAAGCTTTCTTT. Translation gives CASSFPGTNTEAFF.

The chain couples TRBV6-5 to TRBJ1-1; D possibly corresponds to TRBD1 (6 bases). The CDR3 runs 14 residues. V lost 6 bases and J lost 3, with 14 bases in between. Germline-derived CDR1 and CDR2 are MNHEY and SVGAGI. CDR3: CASRVLGGYTEAFF. DNA for the CDR3: TGTGCCAGCAGAGTTTTAGGGGGGTACACTGAAGCTTTCTTT.

CDR3 sequence reads: CASSLPGIPNYGYTF. For the CDR3, the DNA is TGTGCCAGCAGCCTCCCGGGGATACCTAACTATGGCTACACCTTC. The V call is TRBV7-2, the J call TRBJ1-2; D is uncertain. CDR1 is SGHTA and CDR2 is FQGNSA in the germline V gene. The CDR3 totals 15 residues. V dropped 5 bases and J dropped 0 bases, with 13 bases sitting between them.

In its sample, this clone was seen a few times. The chain links TRBV4-2 to TRBJ1-4; possibly TRBD1 for D (5 bases). CDR1 and CDR2 from the germline V gene are LGHNA and YNFKEQ. V gave up 4 bases and J gave up 8 bases, with 17 bases separating them. This CDR3 has 15 residues. In DNA form, the CDR3 reads TGTGCCAGCAGCCCCCCAGGGAGACATTGGGAAAAACTGTTTTTT. It specifies CASSPPGRHWEKLFF.

The chain couples TRBV19 to TRBJ1-5; 10 nucleotides match TRBD1. Germline CDR1 LNHDA, CDR2 SQIVND (reference sequence). V shed 1 base and J 7 bases; nucleotides not matched to a gene: 7. The CDR3 extends over 16 amino acids. The CDR3 spells CASSIAGTGAPQPQHF. The CDR3 DNA is TGTGCCAGTAGTATAGCCGGGACAGGGGCCCCCCAGCCCCAGCATTTT. The whole variable domain, filled in from reference TRBV19 and TRBJ1-5, reads DGGITQSPKYLFRKEGQNVTLSCEQNLNHDAMYWYRQDPGQGLRLIYYSQIVNDFQKGDIAEGYSVSREKKESFPLTVTSAQKNPTAFYLCASSIAGTGAPQPQHFGDGTRLSIL.

This clone was seen more than once but under ten times. The sample has other DNA sequences that encode this CDR3 too. The chain uses TRBV10-2 and TRBJ1-1; TRBD1 aligns across 7 bases. This CDR3 is 13 amino acids long. Unmatched junction bases numbered 2, after V lost 6 bases and J lost 1 base. Per the germline V gene, CDR1 is WSHSY and CDR2 is SAAADI. This CDR3 is CASRGQPNTEAFF. DNA of the CDR3: TGCGCCAGCAGGGGACAGCCGAACACTGAAGCTTTCTTT.

This clone was picked up one time. This sequence joins TRBV18 and TRBJ1-5, with 9 bases lining up with TRBD1. Germline lookup yields CDR1 KGHSH and CDR2 LQKENI. This CDR3 comprises 15 residues. V was pared by 3 bases and J by 4 bases, with 4 bases of the junction left unmatched. CDR3 DNA: TGTGCCAGCTCACCCCTGGGACAGGGTAATCAGCCCCAGCATTTT. Translating gives CASSPLGQGNQPQHF.